Presented here are 9 T cell receptor beta chains from one specimen sequenced in a study of T cell repertoires in aging, cancer and after chemotherapy. TCR beta rearrangements were amplified from peripheral blood genomic DNA. TRB rearrangements spanning V, D and J were amplified using mixed TRB-A/B primers. Using its own MiXCR run on the multiplex PCR reads, TCRdb lists one record per CDR3 protein. The sample consists of 500 to 800 distinct CDR3 sequences, just under 45% of them appearing once. What was sequenced was blood. These TCRs come from a human donor with a solid tumor.

This clonotype was counted only a few times. The chain links TRBV24-1 to TRBJ2-6; D not resolved. Trimming removed 4 bases at V and 0 bases at J, with 6 bases between. The CDR3 covers 15 residues. Germline V gene sequence: CDR1 KGHDR, CDR2 SFDVKD. CDR3 sequence reads: CATSDSVSGANVLTF. CDR3 nucleotides: TGTGCCACCAGTGACAGCGTCTCTGGGGCCAACGTCCTGACTTTC.

J is TRBJ2-3 and V is TRBV29-1; a weak D match, TRBD1 (6 bases). Germline V lookup: CDR1 SQVTM, CDR2 ANQGSEA. The CDR3 covers 11 residues. The V end lost 2 bases, the J end lost 11 bases, and 11 bases lay between the germline ends. The CDR3 spells CSVELDSLQYF. As DNA, the CDR3 is TGCAGCGTTGAACTGGACAGCTTGCAGTATTTT.

This clonotype came up a few times. The chain is built from TRBV4-3 and TRBJ2-7; the match to TRBD1 covers 9 bases. The CDR3 is made up of 15 amino acids. The junction had 7 bases not matched to a gene; V was cut back by 2 bases and J by 5 bases. Looked up from germline, CDR1 is LGHNA and CDR2 is YSLEER. CDR3 DNA: TGCGCCAGCAGCCAACCCGGACAGGGGAGCCACGAGCAGTACTTC. Translating it yields CASSQPGQGSHEQYF.

This rearrangement joins TRBV12-3 or TRBV12-4 to TRBJ1-1; the D gene is possibly TRBD1 (5 bases). This CDR3 is 14 amino acids long. Trimming cost V 4 bases and J 2 bases, with 11 bases left between them. The DNA of the CDR3 is TGTGCCAGCAGTTGGGCACAGGTTAACACTGAAGCTTTCTTT. Encoded protein: CASSWAQVNTEAFF.

This clonotype was recorded a few times. As DNA, the CDR3 is TGTGCCAGCGGCCTATACACTGAAGCTTTCTTT. It is translated as CASGLYTEAFF. The genes are TRBV12-3 or TRBV12-4 and TRBJ1-1; D remains unclear. The CDR3 consists of 11 residues. The V end lost 8 bases, the J end lost 3 bases, and 7 bases lay between the germline ends.

By share, this clonotype counts as large. The CDR3 DNA reads as TGTGCCAGCAGTTACTCTGGACTAGCCTCAGGCGGGCAGTACTTC. Translated: CASSYSGLASGGQYF. This chain uses TRBV7-2 with TRBJ2-7; 8 bases align to TRBD2. V gave up 6 bases and J gave up 9 bases; unmatched junction bases: 16. The CDR3 spans 15 residues. Germline-derived CDR1 and CDR2 are SGHTA and FQGNSA.

The chain couples TRBV20-1 to TRBJ2-2, with D possibly being TRBD2 (6 bases). In germline, CDR1 is DFQATT, CDR2 SNEGSKA (reference sequence). The CDR3 is 15 amino acids. Trimming left V 5 bases short and J 1 base short, with 14 bases between. In DNA form, the CDR3 reads TGCAGTGCTTCCCTGGCGGGGTGGAACACCGGGGAGCTGTTTTTT. Translated: CSASLAGWNTGELFF.

This clonotype was seen a few times. The chain recombines TRBV7-9 with TRBJ2-7; D is undetermined. V lost 3 bases and J lost 4, with 7 bases in between. The CDR3 runs to 12 residues. The germline gives CDR1 SEHNR, CDR2 FQNEAQ (reference sequence). This CDR3 reads CASSFGQYEQYF. The DNA for the CDR3 is TGTGCCAGCAGCTTCGGGCAGTACGAGCAGTACTTC.

The chain recombines TRBV12-3 or TRBV12-4 with TRBJ1-5, with a tentative D call TRBD1 (5 bases). V was shortened by 2 bases and J by 6 bases, with 11 bases between the two germline ends. The CDR3 covers 14 residues. The CDR3 bases are TGTGCCAGCAGTTTAATGACAGCGGGTCAGCCCCAGCATTTT. It encodes CASSLMTAGQPQHF.